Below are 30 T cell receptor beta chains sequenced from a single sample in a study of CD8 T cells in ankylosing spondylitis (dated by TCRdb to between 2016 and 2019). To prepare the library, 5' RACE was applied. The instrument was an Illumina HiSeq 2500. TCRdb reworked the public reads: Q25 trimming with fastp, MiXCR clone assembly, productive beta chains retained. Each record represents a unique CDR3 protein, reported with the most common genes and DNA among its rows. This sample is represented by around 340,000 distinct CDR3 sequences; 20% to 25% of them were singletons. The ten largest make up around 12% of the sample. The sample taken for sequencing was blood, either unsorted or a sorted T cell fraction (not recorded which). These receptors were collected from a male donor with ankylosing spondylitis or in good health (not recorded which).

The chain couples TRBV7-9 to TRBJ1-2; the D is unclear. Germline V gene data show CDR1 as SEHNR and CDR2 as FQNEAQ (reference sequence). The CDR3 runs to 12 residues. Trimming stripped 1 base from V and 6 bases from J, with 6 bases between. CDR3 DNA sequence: TGTGCCAGCAGCTTAGGTGGTAATGGCTACACCTTC. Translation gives CASSLGGNGYTF.

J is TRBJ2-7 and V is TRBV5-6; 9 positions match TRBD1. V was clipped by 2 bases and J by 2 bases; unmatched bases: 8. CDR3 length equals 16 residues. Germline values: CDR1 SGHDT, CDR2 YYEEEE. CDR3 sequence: CASSLVSGTGTYEQYF. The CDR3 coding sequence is TGTGCCAGCAGCTTAGTTTCCGGGACAGGGACCTACGAGCAGTACTTC.

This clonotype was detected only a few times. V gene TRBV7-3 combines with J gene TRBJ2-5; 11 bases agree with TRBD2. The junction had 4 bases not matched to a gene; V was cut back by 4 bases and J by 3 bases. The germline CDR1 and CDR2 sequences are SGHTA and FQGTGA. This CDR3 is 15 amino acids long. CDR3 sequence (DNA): TGTGCCAGCAGCTCTAGCGGGGGGCAAAAAGAGACCCAGTACTTC. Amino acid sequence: CASSSSGGQKETQYF. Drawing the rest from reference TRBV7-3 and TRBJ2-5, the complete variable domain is GAGVSQTPSNKVTEKGKYVELRCDPISGHTALYWYRQSLGQGPEFLIYFQGTGAADDSGLPNDRFFAVRPEGSVSTLKIQRTERGDSAVYLCASSSSGGQKETQYFGPGTRLLVL.

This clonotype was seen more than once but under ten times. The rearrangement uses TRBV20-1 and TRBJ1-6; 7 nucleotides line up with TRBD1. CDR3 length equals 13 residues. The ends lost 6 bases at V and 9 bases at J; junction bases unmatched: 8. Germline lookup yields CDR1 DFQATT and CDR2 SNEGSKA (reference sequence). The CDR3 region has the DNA TGCAGTGCCCCGGACAGGAATGCTTCACCCCTCCACTTT. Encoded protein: CSAPDRNASPLHF.

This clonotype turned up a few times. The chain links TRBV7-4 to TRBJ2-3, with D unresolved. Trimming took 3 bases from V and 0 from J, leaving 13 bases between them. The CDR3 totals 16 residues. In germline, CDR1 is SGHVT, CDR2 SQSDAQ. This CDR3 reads CASSFIPTTSTDTQYF. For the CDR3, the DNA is TGTGCCAGCAGCTTCATTCCTACTACTAGCACAGATACGCAGTATTTT.

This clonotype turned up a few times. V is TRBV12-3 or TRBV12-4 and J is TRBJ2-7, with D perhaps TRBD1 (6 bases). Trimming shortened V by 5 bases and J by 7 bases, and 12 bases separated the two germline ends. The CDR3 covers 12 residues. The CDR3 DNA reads TGTGCCAGCAGTCCCCTCGGACAGGAGCAGTACTTC. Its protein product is CASSPLGQEQYF.

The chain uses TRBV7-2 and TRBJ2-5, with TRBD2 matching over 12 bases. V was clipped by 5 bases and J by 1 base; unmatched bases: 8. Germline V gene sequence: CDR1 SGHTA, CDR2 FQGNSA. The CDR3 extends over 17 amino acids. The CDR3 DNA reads TGTGCCAGCAGCCAAAGCGGACTAGCGGGGACCCAAGAGACCCAGTACTTC. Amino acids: CASSQSGLAGTQETQYF.

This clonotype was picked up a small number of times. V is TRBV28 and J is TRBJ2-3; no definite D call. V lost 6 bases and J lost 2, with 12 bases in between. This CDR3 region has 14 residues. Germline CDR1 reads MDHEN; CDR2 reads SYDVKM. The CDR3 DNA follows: TGTGCCAGCAGCCGAGAGGCTTACACAGATACGCAGTATTTT. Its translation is CASSREAYTDTQYF.

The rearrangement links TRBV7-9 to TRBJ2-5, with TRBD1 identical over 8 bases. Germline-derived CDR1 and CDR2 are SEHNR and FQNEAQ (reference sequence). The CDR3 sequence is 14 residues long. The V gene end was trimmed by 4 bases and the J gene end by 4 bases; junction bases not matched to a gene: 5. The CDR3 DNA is TGTGCCAGCAGCTCCCAGGGGACAGGAGAGACCCAGTACTTC. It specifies CASSSQGTGETQYF.

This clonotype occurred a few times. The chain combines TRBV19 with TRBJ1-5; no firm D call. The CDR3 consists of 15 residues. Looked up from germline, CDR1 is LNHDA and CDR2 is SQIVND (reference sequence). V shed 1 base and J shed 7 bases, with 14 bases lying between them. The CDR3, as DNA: TGTGCCAGTAGTATAGGAATATCGGGTTTCCAGCCCCAGCATTTT. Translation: CASSIGISGFQPQHF.

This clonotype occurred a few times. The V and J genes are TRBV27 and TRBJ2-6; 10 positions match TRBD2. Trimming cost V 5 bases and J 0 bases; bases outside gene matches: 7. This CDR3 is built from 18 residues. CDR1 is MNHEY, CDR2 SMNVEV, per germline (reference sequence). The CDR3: CASSPLAGGFSGANVLTF. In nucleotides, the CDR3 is TGTGCCAGCAGTCCCTTAGCGGGGGGTTTCTCTGGGGCCAACGTCCTGACTTTC. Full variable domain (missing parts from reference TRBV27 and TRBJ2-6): EAQVTQNPRYLITVTGKKLTVTCSQNMNHEYMSWYRQDPGLGLRQIYYSMNVEVTDKGDVPEGYKVSRKEKRNFPLILESPSPNQTSLYFCASSPLAGGFSGANVLTFGAGSRLTVL.

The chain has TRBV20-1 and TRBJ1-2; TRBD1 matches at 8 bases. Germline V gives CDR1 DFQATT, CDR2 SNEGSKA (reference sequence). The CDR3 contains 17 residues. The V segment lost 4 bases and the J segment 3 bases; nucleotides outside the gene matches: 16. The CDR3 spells CSATPGQVITWDYGYTF. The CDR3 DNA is TGCAGTGCTACTCCGGGACAGGTTATAACTTGGGACTATGGCTACACCTTC.

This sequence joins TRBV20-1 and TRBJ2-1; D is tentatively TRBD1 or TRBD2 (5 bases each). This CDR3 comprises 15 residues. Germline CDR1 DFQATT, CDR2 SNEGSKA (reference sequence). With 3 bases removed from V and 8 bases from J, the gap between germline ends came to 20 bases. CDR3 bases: TGCAGTGCTAGGAAACCGGGACCGTCGAGGGATGAGCAGTTCTTC. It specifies CSARKPGPSRDEQFF.

The CDR3 reads CASTAGGGETQYF. DNA of the CDR3: TGTGCCAGCACCGCGGGGGGGGGGGAGACCCAGTACTTC. The V and J genes are TRBV12-3 or TRBV12-4 and TRBJ2-5; TRBD2 matches 9 bases. Losses at the gene ends were 7 bases for V and 5 bases for J; bases not matched to a gene: 5. The CDR3 is 13 residues long.

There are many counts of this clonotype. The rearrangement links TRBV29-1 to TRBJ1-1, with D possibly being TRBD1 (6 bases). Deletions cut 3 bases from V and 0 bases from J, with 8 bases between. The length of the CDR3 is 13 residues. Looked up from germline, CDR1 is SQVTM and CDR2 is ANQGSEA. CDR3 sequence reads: CSVDAGVNTEAFF. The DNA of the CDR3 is TGCAGCGTTGACGCAGGGGTGAACACTGAAGCTTTCTTT.

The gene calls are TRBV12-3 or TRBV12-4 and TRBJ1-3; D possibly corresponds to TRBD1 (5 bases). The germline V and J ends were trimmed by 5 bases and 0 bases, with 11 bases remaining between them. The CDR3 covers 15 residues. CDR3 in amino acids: CASSPGPNSGNTIYF. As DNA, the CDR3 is TGTGCCAGCAGTCCGGGACCGAACTCTGGAAACACCATATATTTT.

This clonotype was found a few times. The DNA for the CDR3 is TGTGCCAGCAGCTTCGGGACTAGCTGGGGAGGAGAGACCCAGTACTTC. Its protein is CASSFGTSWGGETQYF. This chain joins TRBV5-5 and TRBJ2-5, with 9 bases that match TRBD2. CDR1 and CDR2 from the germline V gene are SGHKS and YYEKEE (reference sequence). V lost 2 bases and J lost 4; bases outside the gene matches: 9. The CDR3 is 16 residues long.

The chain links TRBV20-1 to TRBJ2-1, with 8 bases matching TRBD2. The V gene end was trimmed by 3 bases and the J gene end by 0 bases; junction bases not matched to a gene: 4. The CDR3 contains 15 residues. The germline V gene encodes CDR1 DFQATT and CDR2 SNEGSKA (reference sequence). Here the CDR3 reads CSASLGGASYNEQFF. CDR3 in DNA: TGCAGTGCTAGTCTCGGGGGGGCCTCCTACAATGAGCAGTTCTTC.

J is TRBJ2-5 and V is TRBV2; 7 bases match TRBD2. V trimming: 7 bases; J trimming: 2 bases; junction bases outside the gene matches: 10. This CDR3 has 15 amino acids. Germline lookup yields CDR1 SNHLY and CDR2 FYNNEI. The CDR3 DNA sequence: TGTGCCAGCACAGGCCTAACGGGGGGTCAAGAGACCCAGTACTTC. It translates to CASTGLTGGQETQYF.

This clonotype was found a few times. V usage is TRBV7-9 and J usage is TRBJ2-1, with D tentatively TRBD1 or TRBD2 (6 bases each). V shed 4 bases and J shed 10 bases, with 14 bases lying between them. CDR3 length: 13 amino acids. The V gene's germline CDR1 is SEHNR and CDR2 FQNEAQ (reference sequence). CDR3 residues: CASSSRQAGEQFF. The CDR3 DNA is TGTGCCAGCAGCTCCCGACAGGCGGGAGAGCAGTTCTTC.

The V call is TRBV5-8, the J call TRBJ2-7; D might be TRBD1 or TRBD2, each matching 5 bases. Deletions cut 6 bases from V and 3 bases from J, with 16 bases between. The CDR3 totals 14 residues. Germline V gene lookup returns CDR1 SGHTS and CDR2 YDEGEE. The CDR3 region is CASIRVGTVYEQYF. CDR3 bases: TGTGCCAGCATCAGGGTGGGGACGGTCTACGAGCAGTACTTC. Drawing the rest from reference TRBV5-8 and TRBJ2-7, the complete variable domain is EAGVTQSPTHLIKTRGQQATLRCSPISGHTSVYWYQQALGLGLQFLLWYDEGEERNRGNFPPRFSGRQFPNYSSELNVNALELEDSALYLCASIRVGTVYEQYFGPGTRLTVT.

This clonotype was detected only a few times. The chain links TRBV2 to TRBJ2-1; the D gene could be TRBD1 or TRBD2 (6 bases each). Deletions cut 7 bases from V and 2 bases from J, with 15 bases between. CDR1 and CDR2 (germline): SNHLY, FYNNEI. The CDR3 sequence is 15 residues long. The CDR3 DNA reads TGTGCCAGCATTCGACCGGGGGCACCCTACAATGAGCAGTTCTTC. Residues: CASIRPGAPYNEQFF.

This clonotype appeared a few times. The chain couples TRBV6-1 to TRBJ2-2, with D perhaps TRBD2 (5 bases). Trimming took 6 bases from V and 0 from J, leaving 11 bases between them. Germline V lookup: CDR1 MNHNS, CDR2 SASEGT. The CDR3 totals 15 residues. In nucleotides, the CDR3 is TGTGCCAGCAGCCCCCAGCGGACGAACACCGGGGAGCTGTTTTTT. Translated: CASSPQRTNTGELFF.

CDR3 loop: CASSQGRMGTPSTDTQYF. The DNA of the CDR3 is TGCGCCAGCAGCCAAGGAAGGATGGGGACACCAAGCACAGATACGCAGTATTTT. The chain is built from TRBV4-1 and TRBJ2-3, with D maybe TRBD1 (6 bases). The CDR3 is 18 residues long. Germline CDR1 and CDR2: MGHRA and YSYEKL. V dropped 1 base and J dropped 0 bases, with 17 bases sitting between them.

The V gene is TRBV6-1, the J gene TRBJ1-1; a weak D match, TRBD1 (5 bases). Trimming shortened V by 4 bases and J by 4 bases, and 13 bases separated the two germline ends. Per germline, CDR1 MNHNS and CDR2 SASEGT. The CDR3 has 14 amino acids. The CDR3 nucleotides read TGTGCCAGCAGTGTGGGGGGAGGCGGCACTGAAGCTTTCTTT. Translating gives CASSVGGGGTEAFF.

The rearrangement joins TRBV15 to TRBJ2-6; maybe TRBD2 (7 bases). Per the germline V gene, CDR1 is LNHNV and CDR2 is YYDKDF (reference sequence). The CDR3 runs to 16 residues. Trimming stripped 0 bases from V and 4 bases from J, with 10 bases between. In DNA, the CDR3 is TGTGCCACCAGCAGAGATGGGGGGGCCGGGGCCAACGTCCTGACTTTC. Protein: CATSRDGGAGANVLTF.

In DNA, the CDR3 is TGTGCCAGCAGCGTAGTGTTGCGCCCGACCTCAGACCCCCCGGGGACGACTACTGACAATGAGCAGTTCTTC. Protein sequence: CASSVVLRPTSDPPGTTTDNEQFF. The J gene is TRBJ2-1, the V gene TRBV9; D possibly uses TRBD1 or TRBD2 (5 bases each). Looked up from germline, CDR1 is SGDLS and CDR2 is YYNGEE. The CDR3 runs 24 residues. Trimming removed 0 bases at V and 5 bases at J, with 39 bases between.

CDR3 sequence: CASRPGTGETQYF. The DNA for the CDR3 is TGTGCCAGCAGACCCGGGACAGGGGAGACCCAGTACTTC. This sequence joins TRBV12-3 or TRBV12-4 and TRBJ2-5, with 9 bases aligning to TRBD1. The junction had 4 bases not matched to a gene; V was cut back by 6 bases and J by 5 bases. The CDR3 length is 13 residues.

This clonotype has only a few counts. For the CDR3, the DNA is TGCGCCAGCAGTGAGTCGTGCGGGCGGAGCGCACAGGGCACTGGTAACTATGGCTACACCTTC. Translation: CASSESCGRSAQGTGNYGYTF. V usage is TRBV10-1 and J usage is TRBJ1-2; D is possibly TRBD1 (6 bases). The CDR3 is made up of 21 amino acids. V was pared by 0 bases and J by 1 base, with 27 bases between. Germline V gene data show CDR1 as WNHNN and CDR2 as SYGVQD (reference sequence).

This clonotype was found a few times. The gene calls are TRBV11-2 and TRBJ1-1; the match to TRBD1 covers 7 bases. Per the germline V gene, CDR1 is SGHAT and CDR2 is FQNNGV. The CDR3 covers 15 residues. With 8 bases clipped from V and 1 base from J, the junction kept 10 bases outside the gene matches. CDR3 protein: CASGANRGRNTEAFF. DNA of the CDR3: TGTGCCAGCGGAGCAAACAGGGGCCGGAACACTGAAGCTTTCTTT.